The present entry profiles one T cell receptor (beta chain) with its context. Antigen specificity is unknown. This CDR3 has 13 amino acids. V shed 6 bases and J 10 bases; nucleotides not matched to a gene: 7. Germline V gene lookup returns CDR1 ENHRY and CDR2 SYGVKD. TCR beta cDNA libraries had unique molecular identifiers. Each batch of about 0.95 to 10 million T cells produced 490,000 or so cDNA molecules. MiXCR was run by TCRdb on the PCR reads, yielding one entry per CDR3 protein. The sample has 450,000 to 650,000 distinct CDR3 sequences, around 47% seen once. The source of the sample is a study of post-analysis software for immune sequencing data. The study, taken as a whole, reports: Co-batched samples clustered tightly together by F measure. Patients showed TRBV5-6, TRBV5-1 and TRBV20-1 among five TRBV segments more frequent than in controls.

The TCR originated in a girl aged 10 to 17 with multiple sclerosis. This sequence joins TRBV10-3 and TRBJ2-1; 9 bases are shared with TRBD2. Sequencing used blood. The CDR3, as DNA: TGTGCCATCAGCATTAGCGGGAGCCGGGAGCAGTTCTTC. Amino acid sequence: CAISISGSREQFF.